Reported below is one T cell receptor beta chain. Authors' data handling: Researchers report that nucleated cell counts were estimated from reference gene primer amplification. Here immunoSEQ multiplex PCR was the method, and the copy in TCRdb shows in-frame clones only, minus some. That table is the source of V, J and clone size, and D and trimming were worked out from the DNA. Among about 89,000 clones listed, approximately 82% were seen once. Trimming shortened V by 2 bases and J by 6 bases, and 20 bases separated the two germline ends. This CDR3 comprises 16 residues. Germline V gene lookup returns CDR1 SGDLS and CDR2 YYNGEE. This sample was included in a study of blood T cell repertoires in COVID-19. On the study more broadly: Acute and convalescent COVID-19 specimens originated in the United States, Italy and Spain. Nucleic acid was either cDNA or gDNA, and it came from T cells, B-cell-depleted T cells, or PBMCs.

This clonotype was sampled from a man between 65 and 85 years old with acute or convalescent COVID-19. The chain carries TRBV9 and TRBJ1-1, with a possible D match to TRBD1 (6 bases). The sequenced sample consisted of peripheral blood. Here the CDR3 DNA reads TGTGCCAGCAGCGTTGAACCGGACTTCCCAGGGGCTGAAGCTTTCTTT. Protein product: CASSVEPDFPGAEAFF.